Below, one TCR beta chain is given with its context. TCRdb's table, derived via immunoSEQ multiplex PCR, lists solely in-frame clones and lacks some. In the table there are approximately 74,000 clones, more than 70% of which are singletons. This CDR3 is built from 16 residues. The V gene's germline CDR1 is SGHTA and CDR2 FQGNSA. Germline trimming cut 1 base from V and 2 bases from J; bases unmatched to any gene: 3. The sample belongs to a study of blood T cell repertoires in COVID-19. Sequencing was done on a sample of peripheral blood. This clonotype was obtained from a human donor in a cohort sampled during active COVID-19. The chain is built from TRBV7-2 and TRBJ2-7; TRBD2 aligns across 12 bases. CDR3 sequence: CASSLVASGGAYEQYF. As DNA, the CDR3 is TGTGCCAGCAGCTTAGTCGCTAGCGGGGGGGCCTACGAGCAGTACTTC.